The clone carrying this TCR delta chain was recorded a few times. A much larger clone lies a single base off, so this may be a read error. Different DNA sequences within this sample yield the same CDR3. This sample was taken from a study of gamma-delta chains in newborns, infants, children. As for the study in general: Innate gammadelta T cells reportedly expand polyclonally right after birth, driven by microbial exposure, per the title.

TCRdb re-called the reads with CATT. The sample records 15,000 or so delta-chain clones, roughly 7% being singletons. The sequenced sample was blood. This receptor was identified in a child who was a newborn, infant or young child, either healthy, febrile or measles-vaccinated (not recorded which).

In DNA form, the CDR3 reads TGTGCCTGTGACTGGGGAACCTGGGACACCCGACAGATGTTTTTC. Protein product: CACDWGTWDTRQMFF. The rearrangement joins TRDV2 to TRDJ3, with D tentatively TRDD3 (5 bases). The germline CDR1 and CDR2 sequences are GEAIGNYY and EKD. V was pared by 3 bases and J by 2 bases, with 7 bases between. The CDR3 is made up of 15 amino acids.